Each of the 7 T cell receptor beta chains below was sequenced from the same sample in a study of cytomegalovirus exposure and HLA in healthy donors. It was with 60 Vbeta and 13 Jbeta primers that the PCR ran. Libraries were prepared by immunoSEQ multiplex PCR; TCRdb keeps only in-frame clonotypes and omits some of them. The data hold about 170,000 clones, with approximately 81% observed a single time. Sequenced sample: PBMCs. All receptors come from a woman aged 18-29 years in good health and CMV-seronegative.

The rearrangement links TRBV19 to TRBJ1-2; 7 nucleotides match TRBD1. The germline gives CDR1 LNHDA, CDR2 SQIVND (reference sequence). V was clipped by 8 bases and J by 4 bases; unmatched bases: 13. This CDR3 comprises 15 residues. The CDR3 nucleotides are TGTGCCAGTTTTAGACAGGGAGACGCCCCCTATGGCTACACCTTC. Translating gives CASFRQGDAPYGYTF.

This chain uses TRBV27 with TRBJ2-5; D remains ambiguous. V was shortened by 2 bases and J by 5 bases, with 9 bases between the two germline ends. Germline CDR1 is MNHEY and CDR2 is SMNVEV (reference sequence). The CDR3 spans 13 residues. The CDR3 DNA is TGTGCCAGCAGTTTAGAGCCCCGTGAGACCCAGTACTTC. Translated, it gives CASSLEPRETQYF.

The chain joins TRBV7-2 to TRBJ2-1, with a tentative D call TRBD1 (7 bases). V was trimmed by 0 bases and J by 3 bases, leaving 9 bases between them. The CDR3 has 15 residues. Germline CDR1 and CDR2: SGHTA and FQGNSA. The CDR3 sequence: CASSLARDSYNEQFF. The CDR3 DNA reads as TGTGCCAGCAGCTTAGCGCGGGACAGCTACAATGAGCAGTTCTTC.

This clone appeared a single time. J is TRBJ1-1 and V is TRBV7-3; weak D call: TRBD1 (5 bases). CDR1 is SGHTA, CDR2 FQGTGA, per germline. The CDR3 is 14 residues long. The V and J ends lost 2 bases and 6 bases respectively, with 13 bases between them. CDR3 amino acids: CASSLGGDKAEAFF. The CDR3 region has the DNA TGTGCCAGCAGCTTAGGGGGGGATAAGGCTGAAGCTTTCTTT.

V and J are TRBV28 and TRBJ2-7; TRBD2 matches at 14 bases. Germline CDR1 and CDR2: MDHEN and SYDVKM. The junction had 16 bases not matched to a gene; V was cut back by 11 bases and J by 1 base. The CDR3 extends over 18 amino acids. CDR3 in DNA: TGTGCCTCCCCCGGACCGGGACTAGCGGGAGTCAGTTCCTACGAGCAGTACTTC. This gives the protein CASPGPGLAGVSSYEQYF.

This clone was counted between two and nine times. V gene TRBV6-5 combines with J gene TRBJ2-7, with 11 nucleotides matching TRBD2. CDR1 and CDR2 (germline): MNHEY, SVGAGI. CDR3 length: 15 amino acids. The trim removed 5 bases at V and 7 bases at J, leaving 10 bases unmatched. The CDR3 loop is CASSKLLAGGLEQYF. The CDR3 coding sequence is TGTGCCAGCAGTAAGCTCCTAGCGGGAGGATTGGAGCAGTACTTC.

This clone was detected a few times. This chain joins TRBV11-3 and TRBJ2-3; 9 nucleotides match TRBD2. This CDR3 has 16 residues. The germline V gene has CDR1 SGHNT and CDR2 YENEEA. Losses at the gene ends were 7 bases for V and 0 bases for J; bases not matched to a gene: 8. The CDR3 bases are TGTGCCAGCACCCCCCAAGGACTAGCGAGCACAGATACGCAGTATTTT. It encodes CASTPQGLASTDTQYF.